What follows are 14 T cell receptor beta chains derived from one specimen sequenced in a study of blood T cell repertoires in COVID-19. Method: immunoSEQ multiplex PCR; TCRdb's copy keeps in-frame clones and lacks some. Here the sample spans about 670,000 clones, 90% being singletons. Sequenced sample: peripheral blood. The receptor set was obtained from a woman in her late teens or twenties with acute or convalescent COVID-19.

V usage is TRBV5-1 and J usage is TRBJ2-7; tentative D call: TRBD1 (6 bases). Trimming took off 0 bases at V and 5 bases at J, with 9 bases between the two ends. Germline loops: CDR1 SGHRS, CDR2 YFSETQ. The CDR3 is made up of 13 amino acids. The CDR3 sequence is CASSLDRVDEQYF. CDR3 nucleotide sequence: TGCGCCAGCAGCTTGGACAGGGTGGACGAGCAGTACTTC.

The CDR3 bases are TGTGCCAGCAGCCCCACAACAGCCTACGAGCAGTACTTC. Translation gives CASSPTTAYEQYF. The chain recombines TRBV6-2 or TRBV6-3 with TRBJ2-7, with D unclear. With 6 bases removed from V and 2 bases from J, the gap between germline ends came to 11 bases. Germline values: CDR1 MNHEY, CDR2 SVGEGT. CDR3 length equals 13 residues.

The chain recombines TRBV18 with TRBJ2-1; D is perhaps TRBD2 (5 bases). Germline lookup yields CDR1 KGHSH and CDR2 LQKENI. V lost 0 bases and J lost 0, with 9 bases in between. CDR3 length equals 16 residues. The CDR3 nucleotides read TGTGCCAGCTCACCACCGGGAGCGAACTCCTACAATGAGCAGTTCTTC. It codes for CASSPPGANSYNEQFF.

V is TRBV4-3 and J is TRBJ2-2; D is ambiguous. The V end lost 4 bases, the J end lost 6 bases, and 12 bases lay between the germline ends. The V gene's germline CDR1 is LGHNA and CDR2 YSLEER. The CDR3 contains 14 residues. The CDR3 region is CASSPMSGPGELFF. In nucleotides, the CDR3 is TGCGCCAGCAGCCCTATGTCCGGTCCCGGGGAGCTGTTTTTT.

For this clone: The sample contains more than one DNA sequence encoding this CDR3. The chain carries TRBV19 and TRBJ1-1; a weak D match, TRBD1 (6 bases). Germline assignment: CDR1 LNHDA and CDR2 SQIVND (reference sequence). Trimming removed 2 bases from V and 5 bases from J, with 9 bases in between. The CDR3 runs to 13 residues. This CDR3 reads CASSINRDTEAFF. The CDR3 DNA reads TGTGCCAGTAGTATAAACAGGGATACTGAAGCTTTCTTT. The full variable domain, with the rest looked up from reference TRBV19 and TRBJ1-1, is DGGITQSPKYLFRKEGQNVTLSCEQNLNHDAMYWYRQDPGQGLRLIYYSQIVNDFQKGDIAEGYSVSREKKESFPLTVTSAQKNPTAFYLCASSINRDTEAFFGQGTRLTVV.

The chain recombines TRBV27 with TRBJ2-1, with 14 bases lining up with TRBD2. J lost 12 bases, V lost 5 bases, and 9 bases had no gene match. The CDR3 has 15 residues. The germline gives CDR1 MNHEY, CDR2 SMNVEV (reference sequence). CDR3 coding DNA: TGTGCCAGCAGTCGACTAGCGGGGGGGCTCATAGGGCAGTTCTTC. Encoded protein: CASSRLAGGLIGQFF.

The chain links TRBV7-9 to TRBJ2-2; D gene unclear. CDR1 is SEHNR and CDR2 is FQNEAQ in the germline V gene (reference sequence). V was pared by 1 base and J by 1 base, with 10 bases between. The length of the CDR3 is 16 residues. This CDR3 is CASSLGRQENTGELFF. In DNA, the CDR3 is TGTGCCAGCAGCTTAGGAAGGCAGGAGAACACCGGGGAGCTGTTTTTT.

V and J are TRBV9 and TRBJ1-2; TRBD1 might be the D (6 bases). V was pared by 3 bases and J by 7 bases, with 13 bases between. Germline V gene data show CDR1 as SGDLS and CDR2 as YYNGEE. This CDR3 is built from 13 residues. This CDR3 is CASSAGRGTGYTF. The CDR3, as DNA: TGTGCCAGCAGCGCCGGGAGGGGGACTGGCTACACCTTC.

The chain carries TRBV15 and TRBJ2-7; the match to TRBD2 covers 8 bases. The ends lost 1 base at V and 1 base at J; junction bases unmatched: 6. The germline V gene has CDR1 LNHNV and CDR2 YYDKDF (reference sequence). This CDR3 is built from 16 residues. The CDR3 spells CATSRGGASGSYEQYF. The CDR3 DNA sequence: TGTGCCACCAGCAGAGGGGGGGCTAGCGGGTCCTACGAGCAGTACTTC.

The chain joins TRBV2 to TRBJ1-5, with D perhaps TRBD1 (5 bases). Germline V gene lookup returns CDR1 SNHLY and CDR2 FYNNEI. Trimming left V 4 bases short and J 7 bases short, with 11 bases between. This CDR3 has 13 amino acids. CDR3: CASSVGVSQPQHF. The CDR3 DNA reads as TGTGCCAGCAGTGTAGGGGTCTCACAGCCCCAGCATTTT.

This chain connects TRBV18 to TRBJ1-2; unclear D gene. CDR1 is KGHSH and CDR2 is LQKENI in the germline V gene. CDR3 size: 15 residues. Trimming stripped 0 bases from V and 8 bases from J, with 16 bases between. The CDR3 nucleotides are TGTGCCAGCTCACCACCGTTTACGGTGCCTAAGGGCTACACCTTC. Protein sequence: CASSPPFTVPKGYTF.

The CDR3 DNA reads TGTGCCAGCTCATCAACCGGGACAGGGCCTTATGGCTACACCTTC. It translates to CASSSTGTGPYGYTF. The chain employs TRBV18 and TRBJ1-2, with 9 bases fitting TRBD1. Germline V gene lookup returns CDR1 KGHSH and CDR2 LQKENI. The CDR3 extends over 15 amino acids. V lost 5 bases, J lost 5 bases, and 9 bases stayed unmatched.

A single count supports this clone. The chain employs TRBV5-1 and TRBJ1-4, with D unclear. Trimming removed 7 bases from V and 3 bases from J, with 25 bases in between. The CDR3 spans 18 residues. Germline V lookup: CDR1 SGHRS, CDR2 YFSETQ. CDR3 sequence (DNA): TGCGCCAGCCGAATGGGTCTACTCGGAGGGATCGCTAATGAAAAACTGTTTTTT. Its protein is CASRMGLLGGIANEKLFF.

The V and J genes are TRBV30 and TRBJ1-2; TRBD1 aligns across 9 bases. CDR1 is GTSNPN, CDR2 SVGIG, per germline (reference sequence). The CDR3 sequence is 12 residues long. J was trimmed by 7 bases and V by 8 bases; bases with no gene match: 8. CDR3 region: CAGPGTGSGYTF. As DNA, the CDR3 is TGTGCCGGCCCCGGGACAGGGTCTGGCTACACCTTC.